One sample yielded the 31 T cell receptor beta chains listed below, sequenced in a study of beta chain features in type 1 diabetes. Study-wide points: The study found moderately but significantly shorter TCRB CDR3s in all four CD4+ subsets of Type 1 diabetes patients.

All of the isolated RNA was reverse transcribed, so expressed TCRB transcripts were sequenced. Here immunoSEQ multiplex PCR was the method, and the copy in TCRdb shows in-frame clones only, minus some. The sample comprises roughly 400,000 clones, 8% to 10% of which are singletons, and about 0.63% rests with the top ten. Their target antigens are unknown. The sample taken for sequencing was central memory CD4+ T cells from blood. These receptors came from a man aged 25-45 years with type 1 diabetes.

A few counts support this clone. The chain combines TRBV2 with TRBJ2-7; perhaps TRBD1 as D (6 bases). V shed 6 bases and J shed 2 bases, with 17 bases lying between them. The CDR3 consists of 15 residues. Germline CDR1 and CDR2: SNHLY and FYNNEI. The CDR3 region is CASSRDRNGPYEQYF. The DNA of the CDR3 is TGTGCCAGCAGCCGCGACAGGAACGGTCCCTACGAGCAGTACTTC. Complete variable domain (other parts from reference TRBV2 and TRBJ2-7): EPEVTQTPSHQVTQMGQEVILRCVPISNHLYFYWYRQILGQKVEFLVSFYNNEISEKSEIFDDQFSVERPDGSNFTLKIRSTKLEDSAMYFCASSRDRNGPYEQYFGPGTRLTVT.

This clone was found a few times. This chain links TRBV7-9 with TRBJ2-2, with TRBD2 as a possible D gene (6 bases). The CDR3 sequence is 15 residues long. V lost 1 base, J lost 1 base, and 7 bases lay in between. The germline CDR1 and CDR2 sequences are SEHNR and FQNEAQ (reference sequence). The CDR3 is CASSLGRENTGELFF. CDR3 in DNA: TGTGCCAGCAGCTTAGGGCGGGAGAACACCGGGGAGCTGTTTTTT. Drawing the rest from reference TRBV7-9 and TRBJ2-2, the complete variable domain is DTGVSQNPRHKITKRGQNVTFRCDPISEHNRLYWYRQTLGQGPEFLTYFQNEAQLEKSRLLSDRFSAERPKGSFSTLEIQRTEQGDSAMYLCASSLGRENTGELFFGEGSRLTVL.

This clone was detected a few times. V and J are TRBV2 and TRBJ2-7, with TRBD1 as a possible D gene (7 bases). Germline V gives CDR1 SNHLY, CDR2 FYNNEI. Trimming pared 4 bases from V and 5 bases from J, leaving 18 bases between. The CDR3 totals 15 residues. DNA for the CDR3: TGTGCCAGCAGTGTTGGACAGGCATGGGGGGACGAGCAGTACTTC. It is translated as CASSVGQAWGDEQYF.

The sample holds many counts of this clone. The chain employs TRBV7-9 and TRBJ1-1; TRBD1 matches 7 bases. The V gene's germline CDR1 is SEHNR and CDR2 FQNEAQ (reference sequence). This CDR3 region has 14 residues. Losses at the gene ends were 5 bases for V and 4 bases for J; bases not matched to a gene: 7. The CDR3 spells CASSLGGQSTEAFF. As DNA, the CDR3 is TGTGCCAGCAGCCTAGGGGGCCAGAGCACTGAAGCTTTCTTT.

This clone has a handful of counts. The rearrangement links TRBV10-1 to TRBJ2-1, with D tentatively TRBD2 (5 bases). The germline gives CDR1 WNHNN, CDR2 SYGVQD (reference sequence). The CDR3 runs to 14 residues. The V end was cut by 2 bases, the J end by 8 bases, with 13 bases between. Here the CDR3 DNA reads TGCGCCAGCAGTGAGGACCCGGAGGCCTATGAGCAGTTCTTC. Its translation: CASSEDPEAYEQFF.

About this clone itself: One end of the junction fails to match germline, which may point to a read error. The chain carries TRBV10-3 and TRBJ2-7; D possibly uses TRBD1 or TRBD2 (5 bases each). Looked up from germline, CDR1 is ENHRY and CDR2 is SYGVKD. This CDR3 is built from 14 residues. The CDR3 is CASSVVGGGYEQYF. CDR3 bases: TGTGCCAGCAGTGTGGTTGGGGGTGGCTACGAGCAGTACTTC.

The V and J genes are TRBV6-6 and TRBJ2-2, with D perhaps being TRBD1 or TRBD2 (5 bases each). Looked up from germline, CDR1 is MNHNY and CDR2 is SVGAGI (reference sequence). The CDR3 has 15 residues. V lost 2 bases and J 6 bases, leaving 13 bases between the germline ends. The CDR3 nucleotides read TGTGCCAGCAGTTACCGGGACCTTAGCTCCGGGGAGCTGTTTTTT. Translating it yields CASSYRDLSSGELFF.

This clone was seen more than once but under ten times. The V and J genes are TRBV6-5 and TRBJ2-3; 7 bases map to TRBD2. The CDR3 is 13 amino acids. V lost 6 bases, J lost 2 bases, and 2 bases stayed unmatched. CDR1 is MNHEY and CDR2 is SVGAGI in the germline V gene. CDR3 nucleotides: TGTGCCAGCAGCCGGGACTACACAGATACGCAGTATTTT. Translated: CASSRDYTDTQYF.

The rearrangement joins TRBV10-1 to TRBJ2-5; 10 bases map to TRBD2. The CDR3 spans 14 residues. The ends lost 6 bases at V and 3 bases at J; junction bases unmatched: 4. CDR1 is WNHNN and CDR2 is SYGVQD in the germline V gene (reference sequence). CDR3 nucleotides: TGCGCCAGCAGCTCCGGGACTAGCGAAGAGACCCAGTACTTC. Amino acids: CASSSGTSEETQYF.

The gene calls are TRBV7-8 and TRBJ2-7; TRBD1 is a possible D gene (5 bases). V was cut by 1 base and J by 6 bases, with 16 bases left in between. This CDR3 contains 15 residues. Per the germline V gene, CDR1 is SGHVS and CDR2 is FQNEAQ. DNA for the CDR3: TGTGCCAGCAGCTTAGGGCCCGGCGCTCAGGGCGAGCAGTACTTC. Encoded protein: CASSLGPGAQGEQYF.

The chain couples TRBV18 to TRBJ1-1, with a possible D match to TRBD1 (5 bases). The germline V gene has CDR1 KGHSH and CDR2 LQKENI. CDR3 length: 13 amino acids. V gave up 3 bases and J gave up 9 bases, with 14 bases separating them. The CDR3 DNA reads TGTGCCAGCTCACCGAGTCGGGACGGAAAAGCTTTCTTT. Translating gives CASSPSRDGKAFF.

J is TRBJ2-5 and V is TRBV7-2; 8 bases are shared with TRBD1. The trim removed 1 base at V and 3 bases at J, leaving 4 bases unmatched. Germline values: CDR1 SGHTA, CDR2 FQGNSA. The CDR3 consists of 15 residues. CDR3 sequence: CASSLGDRIEETQYF. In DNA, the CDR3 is TGTGCCAGCAGCTTAGGGGACAGGATCGAAGAGACCCAGTACTTC.

The CDR3 region is CASSQDFRFGKEAFF. The CDR3 DNA follows: TGCGCCAGCAGCCAAGATTTCCGGTTCGGGAAAGAAGCTTTCTTT. This sequence joins TRBV4-3 and TRBJ1-1; D is undetermined. Trimming removed 0 bases from V and 8 bases from J, with 16 bases in between. Germline-derived CDR1 and CDR2 are LGHNA and YSLEER. The CDR3 loop spans 15 amino acids.

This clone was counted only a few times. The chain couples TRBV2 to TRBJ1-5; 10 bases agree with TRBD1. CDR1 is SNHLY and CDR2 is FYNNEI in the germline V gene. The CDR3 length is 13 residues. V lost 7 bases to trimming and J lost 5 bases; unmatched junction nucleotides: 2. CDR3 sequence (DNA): TGTGCCAGCATTGGACAGGGGGATCAGCCCCAGCATTTT. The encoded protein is CASIGQGDQPQHF.

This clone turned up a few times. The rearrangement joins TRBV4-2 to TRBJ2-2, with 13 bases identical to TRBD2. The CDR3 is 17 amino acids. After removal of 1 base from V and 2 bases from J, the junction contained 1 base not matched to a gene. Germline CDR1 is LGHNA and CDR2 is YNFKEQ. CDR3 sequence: CASSQGLAGGNTGELFF. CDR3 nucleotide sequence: TGTGCCAGCAGCCAAGGACTAGCGGGAGGCAACACCGGGGAGCTGTTTTTT.

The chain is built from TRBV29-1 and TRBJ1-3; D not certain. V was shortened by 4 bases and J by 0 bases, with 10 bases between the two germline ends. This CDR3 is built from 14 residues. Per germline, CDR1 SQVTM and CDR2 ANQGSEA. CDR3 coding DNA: TGCAGCGTTGTCATGGACTTCTCTGGAAACACCATATATTTT. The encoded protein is CSVVMDFSGNTIYF. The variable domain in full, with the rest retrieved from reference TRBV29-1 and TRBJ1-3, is SAVISQKPSRDICQRGTSLTIQCQVDSQVTMMFWYRQQPGQSLTLIATANQGSEATYESGFVIDKFPISRPNLTFSTLTVSNMSPEDSSIYLCSVVMDFSGNTIYFGEGSWLTVV.

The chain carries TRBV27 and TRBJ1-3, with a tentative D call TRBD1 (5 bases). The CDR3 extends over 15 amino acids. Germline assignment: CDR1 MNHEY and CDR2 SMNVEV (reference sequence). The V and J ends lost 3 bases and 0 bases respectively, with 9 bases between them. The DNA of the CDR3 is TGTGCCAGCAGTTTGGGGGGGTCCTCTGGAAACACCATATATTTT. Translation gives CASSLGGSSGNTIYF.

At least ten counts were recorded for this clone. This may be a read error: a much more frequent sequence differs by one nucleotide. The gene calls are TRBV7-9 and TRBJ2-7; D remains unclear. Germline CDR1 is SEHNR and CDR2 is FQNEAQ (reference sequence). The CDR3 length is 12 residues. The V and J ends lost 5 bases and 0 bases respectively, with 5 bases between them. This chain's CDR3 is CASSPLSYEQYF. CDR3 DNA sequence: TGTGCCAGCAGCCCCCTCTCCTACGAGCAGTACTTC.

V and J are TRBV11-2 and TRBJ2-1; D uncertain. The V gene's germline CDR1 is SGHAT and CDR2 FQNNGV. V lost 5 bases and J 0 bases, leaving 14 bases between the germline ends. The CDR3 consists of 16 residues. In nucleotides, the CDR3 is TGTGCCAGCAGCCCGTTAGTGGGAAGCTCCTACAATGAGCAGTTCTTC. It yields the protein CASSPLVGSSYNEQFF. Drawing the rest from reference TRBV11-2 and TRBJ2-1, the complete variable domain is EAGVAQSPRYKIIEKRQSVAFWCNPISGHATLYWYQQILGQGPKLLIQFQNNGVVDDSQLPKDRFSAERLKGVDSTLKIQPAKLEDSAVYLCASSPLVGSSYNEQFFGPGTRLTVL.

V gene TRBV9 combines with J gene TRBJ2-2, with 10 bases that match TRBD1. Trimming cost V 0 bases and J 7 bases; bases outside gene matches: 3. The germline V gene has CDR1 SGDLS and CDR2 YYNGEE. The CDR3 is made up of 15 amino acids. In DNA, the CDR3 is TGTGCCAGCAGCGTAGTGGGACAGGGGTTCGGGGAGCTGTTTTTT. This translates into CASSVVGQGFGELFF.

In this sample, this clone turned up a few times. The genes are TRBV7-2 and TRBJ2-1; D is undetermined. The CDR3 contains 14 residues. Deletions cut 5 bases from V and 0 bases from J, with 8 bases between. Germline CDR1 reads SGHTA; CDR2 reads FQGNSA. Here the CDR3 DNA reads TGTGCCAGCAGCCAGGAGAGCTCCTACAATGAGCAGTTCTTC. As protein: CASSQESSYNEQFF.

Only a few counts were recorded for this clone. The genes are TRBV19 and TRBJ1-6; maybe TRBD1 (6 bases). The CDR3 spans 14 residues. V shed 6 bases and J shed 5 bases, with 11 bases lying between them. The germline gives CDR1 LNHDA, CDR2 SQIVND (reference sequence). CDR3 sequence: CASRQQGDNSPLHF. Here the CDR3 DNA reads TGTGCCAGTAGACAACAGGGTGATAATTCACCCCTCCACTTT.

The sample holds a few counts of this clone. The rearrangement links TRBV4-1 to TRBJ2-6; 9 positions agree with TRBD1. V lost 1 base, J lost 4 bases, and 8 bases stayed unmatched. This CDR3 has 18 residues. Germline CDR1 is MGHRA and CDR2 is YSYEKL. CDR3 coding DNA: TGCGCCAGCAGCCAAGTCGGACAGGGGAGTTCGGGGGCCAACGTCCTGACTTTC. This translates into CASSQVGQGSSGANVLTF.

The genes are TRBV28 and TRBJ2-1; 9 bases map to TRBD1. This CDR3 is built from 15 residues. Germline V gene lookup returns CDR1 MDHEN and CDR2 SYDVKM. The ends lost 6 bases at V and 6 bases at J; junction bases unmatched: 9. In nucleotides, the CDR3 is TGTGCCAGCAGGTATACCGGGACAGGGTTCAATGAGCAGTTCTTC. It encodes CASRYTGTGFNEQFF.

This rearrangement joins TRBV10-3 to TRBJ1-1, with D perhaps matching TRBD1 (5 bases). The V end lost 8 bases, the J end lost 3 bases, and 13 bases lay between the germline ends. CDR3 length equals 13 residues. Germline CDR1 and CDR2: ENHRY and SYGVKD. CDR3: CAISSRGDTEAFF. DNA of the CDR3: TGTGCCATCTCGTCCCGGGGGGACACTGAAGCTTTCTTT.

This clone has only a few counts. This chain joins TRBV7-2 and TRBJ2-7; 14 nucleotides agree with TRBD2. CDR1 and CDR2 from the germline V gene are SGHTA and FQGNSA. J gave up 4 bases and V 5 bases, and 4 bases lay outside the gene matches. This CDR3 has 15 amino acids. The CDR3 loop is CASSHRTSGRYEQYF. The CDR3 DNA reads TGTGCCAGCAGCCATCGGACTAGCGGGAGGTACGAGCAGTACTTC.

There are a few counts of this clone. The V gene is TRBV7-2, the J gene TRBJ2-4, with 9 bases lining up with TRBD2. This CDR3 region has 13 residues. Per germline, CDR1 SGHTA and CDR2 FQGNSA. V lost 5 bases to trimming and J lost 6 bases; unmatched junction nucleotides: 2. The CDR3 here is CASSPTSGNIQYF. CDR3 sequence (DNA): TGTGCCAGCAGCCCGACTAGCGGAAACATTCAGTACTTC.

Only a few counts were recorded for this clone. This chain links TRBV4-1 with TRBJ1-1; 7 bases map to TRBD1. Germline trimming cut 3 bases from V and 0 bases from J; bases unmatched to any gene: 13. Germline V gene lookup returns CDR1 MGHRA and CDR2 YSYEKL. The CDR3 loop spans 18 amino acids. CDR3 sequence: CASSHTDRVGRMNTEAFF. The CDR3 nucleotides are TGCGCCAGCAGCCACACTGACAGGGTGGGGAGGATGAACACTGAAGCTTTCTTT.

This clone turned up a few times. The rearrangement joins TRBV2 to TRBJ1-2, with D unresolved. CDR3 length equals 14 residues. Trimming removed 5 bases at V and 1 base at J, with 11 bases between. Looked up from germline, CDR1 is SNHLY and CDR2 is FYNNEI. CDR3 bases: TGTGCCAGCAGTTTTTGGGTTGTTAACTATGGCTACACCTTC. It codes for CASSFWVVNYGYTF.

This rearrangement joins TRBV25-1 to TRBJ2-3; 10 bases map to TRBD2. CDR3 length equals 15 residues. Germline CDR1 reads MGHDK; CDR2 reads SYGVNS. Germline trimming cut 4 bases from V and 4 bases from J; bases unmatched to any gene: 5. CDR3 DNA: TGTGCCAGCAGTGGCTCTAGCGGGAGTGCAGATACGCAGTATTTT. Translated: CASSGSSGSADTQYF.

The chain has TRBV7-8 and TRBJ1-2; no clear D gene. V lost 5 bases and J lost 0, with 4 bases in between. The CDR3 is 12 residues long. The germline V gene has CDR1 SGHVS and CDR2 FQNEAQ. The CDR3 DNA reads TGTGCCAGCAGCATGTCTAACTATGGCTACACCTTC. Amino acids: CASSMSNYGYTF.